This T cell receptor (beta chain) was identified in a study of T-cell memory formation after mild COVID-19. In TCRdb, the 5' RACE reads were re-called with MiXCR into one record per CDR3 protein. The repertoire holds roughly 580,000 distinct CDR3 sequences, with more than 15% as singletons. This clonotype was counted a few times. Trimming at V came to 0 bases and at J to 4 bases, leaving 8 bases not matched to a gene. The CDR3 runs 16 residues. The germline CDR1 and CDR2 sequences are DFQATT and SNEGSKA (reference sequence). Sequencing was carried out using PBMCs or a T cell subset sorted from them (not recorded which). The receptor was isolated from an adult woman who had mild COVID-19 (a few samples of this study predate the infection). Cell type and time point are not known. The J gene is TRBJ2-7, the V gene TRBV20-1, with TRBD2 matching 11 bases. For the CDR3, the DNA is TGCAGTGCTAGAGATGTAGCGGGAGGGCGAGCTTACGAGCAGTACTTC. Its translation: CSARDVAGGRAYEQYF.